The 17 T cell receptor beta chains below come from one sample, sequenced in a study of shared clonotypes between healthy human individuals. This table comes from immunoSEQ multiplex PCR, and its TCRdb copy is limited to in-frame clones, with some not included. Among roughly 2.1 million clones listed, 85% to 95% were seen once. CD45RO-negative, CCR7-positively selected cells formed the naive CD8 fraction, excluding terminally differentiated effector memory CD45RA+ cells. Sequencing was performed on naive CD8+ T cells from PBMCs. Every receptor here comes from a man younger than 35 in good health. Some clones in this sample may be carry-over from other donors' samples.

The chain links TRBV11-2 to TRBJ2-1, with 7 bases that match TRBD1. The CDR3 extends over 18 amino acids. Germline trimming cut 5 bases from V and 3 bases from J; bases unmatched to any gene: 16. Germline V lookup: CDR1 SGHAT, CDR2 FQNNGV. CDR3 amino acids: CASSLYGPGTAFYNEQFF. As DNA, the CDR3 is TGTGCCAGCAGCCTCTACGGCCCCGGGACAGCCTTCTACAATGAGCAGTTCTTC. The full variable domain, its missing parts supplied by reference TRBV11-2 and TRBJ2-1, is EAGVAQSPRYKIIEKRQSVAFWCNPISGHATLYWYQQILGQGPKLLIQFQNNGVVDDSQLPKDRFSAERLKGVDSTLKIQPAKLEDSAVYLCASSLYGPGTAFYNEQFFGPGTRLTVL.

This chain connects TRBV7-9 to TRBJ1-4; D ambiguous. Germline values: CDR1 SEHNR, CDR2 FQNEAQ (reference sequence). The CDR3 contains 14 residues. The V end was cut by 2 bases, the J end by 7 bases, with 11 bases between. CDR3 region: CASSLSLFGEKLFF. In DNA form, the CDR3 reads TGTGCCAGCAGCTTATCCCTATTCGGTGAAAAACTGTTTTTT.

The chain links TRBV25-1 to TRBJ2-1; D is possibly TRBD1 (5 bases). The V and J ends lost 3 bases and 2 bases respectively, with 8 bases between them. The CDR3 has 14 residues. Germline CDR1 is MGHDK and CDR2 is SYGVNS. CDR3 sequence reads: CASSDRVAYNEQFF. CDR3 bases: TGTGCCAGCAGTGACAGGGTCGCCTACAATGAGCAGTTCTTC.

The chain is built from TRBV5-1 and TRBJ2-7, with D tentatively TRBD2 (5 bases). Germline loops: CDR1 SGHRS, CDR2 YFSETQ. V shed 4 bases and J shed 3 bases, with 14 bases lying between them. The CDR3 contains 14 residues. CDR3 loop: CASSDTGEYYEQYF. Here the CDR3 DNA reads TGCGCCAGCAGCGACACCGGGGAGTACTACGAGCAGTACTTC.

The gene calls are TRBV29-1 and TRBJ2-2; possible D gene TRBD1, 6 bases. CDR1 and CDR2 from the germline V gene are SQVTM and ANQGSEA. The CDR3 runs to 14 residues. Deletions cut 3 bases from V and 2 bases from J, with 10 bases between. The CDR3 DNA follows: TGCAGCGTTGATCGCAGGGGCAACACCGGGGAGCTGTTTTTT. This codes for CSVDRRGNTGELFF.

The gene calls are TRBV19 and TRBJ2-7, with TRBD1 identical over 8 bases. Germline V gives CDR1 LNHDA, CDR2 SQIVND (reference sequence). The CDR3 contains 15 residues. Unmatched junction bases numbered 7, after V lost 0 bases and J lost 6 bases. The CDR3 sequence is CASSIDLYGQGEQYF. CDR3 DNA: TGTGCCAGTAGTATAGATCTATACGGACAGGGCGAGCAGTACTTC.

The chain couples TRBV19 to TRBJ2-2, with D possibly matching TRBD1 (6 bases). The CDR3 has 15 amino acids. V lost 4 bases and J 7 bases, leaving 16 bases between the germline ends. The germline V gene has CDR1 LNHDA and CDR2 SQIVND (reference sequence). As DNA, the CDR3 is TGTGCCAGTAGTACCCCGGGACATAGGGACGGGGAGCTGTTTTTT. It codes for CASSTPGHRDGELFF.

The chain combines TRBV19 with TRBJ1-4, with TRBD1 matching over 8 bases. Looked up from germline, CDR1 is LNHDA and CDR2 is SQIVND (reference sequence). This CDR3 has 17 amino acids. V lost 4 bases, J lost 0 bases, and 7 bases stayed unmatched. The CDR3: CASSRQGPFATNEKLFF. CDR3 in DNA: TGTGCCAGTAGTAGACAGGGGCCCTTTGCAACTAATGAAAAACTGTTTTTT.

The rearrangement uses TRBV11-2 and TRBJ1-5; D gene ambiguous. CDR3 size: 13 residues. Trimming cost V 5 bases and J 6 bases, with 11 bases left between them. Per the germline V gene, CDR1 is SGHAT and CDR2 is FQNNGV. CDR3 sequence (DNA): TGTGCCAGCAGCCCTAGCATCGCTCAGCCCCAGCATTTT. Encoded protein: CASSPSIAQPQHF.

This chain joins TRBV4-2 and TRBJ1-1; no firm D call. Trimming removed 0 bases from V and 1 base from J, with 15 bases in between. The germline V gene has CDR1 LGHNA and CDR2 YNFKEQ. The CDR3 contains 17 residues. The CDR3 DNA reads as TGTGCCAGCAGCCAAGATTTGATAGCCGGGCCGAACACTGAAGCTTTCTTT. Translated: CASSQDLIAGPNTEAFF.

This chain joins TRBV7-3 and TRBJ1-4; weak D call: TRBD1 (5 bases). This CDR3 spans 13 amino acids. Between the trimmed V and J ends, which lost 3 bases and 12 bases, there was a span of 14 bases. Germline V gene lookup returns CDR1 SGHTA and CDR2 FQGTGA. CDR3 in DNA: TGTGCCAGCAGCTTCACCGGGGGAGGGGAACTGTTTTTT. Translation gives CASSFTGGGELFF.

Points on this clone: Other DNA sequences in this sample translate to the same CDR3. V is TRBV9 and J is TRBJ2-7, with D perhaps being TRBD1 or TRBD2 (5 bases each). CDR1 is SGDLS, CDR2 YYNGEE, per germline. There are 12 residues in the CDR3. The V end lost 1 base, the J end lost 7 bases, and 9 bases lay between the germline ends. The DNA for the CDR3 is TGTGCCAGCAGCGTATCTGGGGGAGAGCAGTACTTC. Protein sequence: CASSVSGGEQYF.

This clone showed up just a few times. CDR3 DNA sequence: TGTGCCAGCAGCCCGACGGAACAGCCCCAGCATTTT. Translated: CASSPTEQPQHF. This sequence joins TRBV28 and TRBJ1-5, with D unresolved. The CDR3 extends over 12 amino acids. V lost 6 bases and J 7 bases, leaving 10 bases between the germline ends. Looked up from germline, CDR1 is MDHEN and CDR2 is SYDVKM.

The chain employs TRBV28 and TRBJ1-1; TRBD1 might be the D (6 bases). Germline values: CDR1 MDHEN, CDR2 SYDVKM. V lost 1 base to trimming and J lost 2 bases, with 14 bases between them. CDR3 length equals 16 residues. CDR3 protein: CASSLLGGRVNTEAFF. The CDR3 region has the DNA TGTGCCAGCAGTTTATTAGGGGGGCGCGTAAACACTGAAGCTTTCTTT.

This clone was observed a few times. The CDR3 spells CASSEGKVRSNQPQHF. CDR3 nucleotides: TGTGCCAGCAGTGAAGGGAAGGTGAGAAGCAATCAGCCCCAGCATTTT. This chain connects TRBV6-1 to TRBJ1-5; D is undetermined. This CDR3 spans 16 amino acids. The germline V gene encodes CDR1 MNHNS and CDR2 SASEGT. Deletions cut 1 base from V and 1 base from J, with 11 bases between.

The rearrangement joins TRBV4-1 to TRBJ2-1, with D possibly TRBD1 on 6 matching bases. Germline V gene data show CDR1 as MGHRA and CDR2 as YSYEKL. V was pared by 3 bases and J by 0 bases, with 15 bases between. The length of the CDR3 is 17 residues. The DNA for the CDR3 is TGCGCCAGCAGCCAGAACCCCGGACAGATCTCCTACAATGAGCAGTTCTTC. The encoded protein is CASSQNPGQISYNEQFF.

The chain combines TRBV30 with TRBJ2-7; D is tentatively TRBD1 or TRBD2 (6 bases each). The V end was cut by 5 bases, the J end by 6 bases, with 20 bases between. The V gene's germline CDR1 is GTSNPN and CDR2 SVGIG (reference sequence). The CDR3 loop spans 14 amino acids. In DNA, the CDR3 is TGTGCCTGGGAGGGGGGTTTGTTTTCGGGCGAGCAGTACTTC. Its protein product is CAWEGGLFSGEQYF.